This T cell receptor (beta chain) was sequenced in a study of CD8 T cell repertoires and HIV-1 epitope variants. Study in general: Twenty-five autologous and known Gag and Nef epitope variant peptides each stimulated T cells separately. 1M T cells were kept uncultured as a baseline. IL-2, IL-7 and IL-15 were added on days 3 and 7 of approximately 10-day cultures. Equal numbers of autologous T cell-negative cells presented antigen to enriched T cells.

Germline V gives CDR1 SGDLS, CDR2 YYNGEE. CDR3 size: 15 residues. V lost 3 bases to trimming and J lost 8 bases, with 17 bases between them. Regarding this clone: Its antigen remains unknown.

Data came from immunoSEQ multiplex PCR; TCRdb stores just in-frame clones and leaves some out. Here the sample spans a few thousand clones, roughly 60% being singletons. This sequence originates from a male donor with HIV. This rearrangement joins TRBV9 to TRBJ1-4, with D perhaps matching TRBD1 (6 bases). The specimen sequenced was cultured CD8+ T cells derived from PBMCs. Written as DNA, the CDR3 is TGTGCCAGCAGCGAGGGGGGTGACAAAGCAGAAAAACTGTTTTTT. Translation gives CASSEGGDKAEKLFF.